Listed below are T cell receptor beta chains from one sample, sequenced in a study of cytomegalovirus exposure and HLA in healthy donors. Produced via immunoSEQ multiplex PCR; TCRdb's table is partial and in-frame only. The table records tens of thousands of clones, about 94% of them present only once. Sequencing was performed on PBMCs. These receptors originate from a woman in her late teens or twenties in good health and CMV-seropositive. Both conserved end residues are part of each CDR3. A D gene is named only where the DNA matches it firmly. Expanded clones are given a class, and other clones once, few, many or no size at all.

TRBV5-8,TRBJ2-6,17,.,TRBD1,TGTGCCAGCAGCACGACAGGGATTTCCTCTGGGGCCAACGTCCTGACTTTC,CASSTTGISSGANVLTF
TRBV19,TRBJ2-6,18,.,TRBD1,TGTGCCAGTAGTATAGCGAGACAGGGGACGTCAGGGGCCAACGTCCTGACTTTC,CASSIARQGTSGANVLTF
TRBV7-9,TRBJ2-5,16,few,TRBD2,TGTGCCAGCAGCTTAGTGGTTAGCGGGAGGGTCGAGACCCAGTACTTC,CASSLVVSGRVETQYF
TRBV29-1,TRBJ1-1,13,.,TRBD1,TGCAGCCATCGACAGGGCCAAGTCGGGGAAGCTTTCTTT,CSHRQGQVGEAFF
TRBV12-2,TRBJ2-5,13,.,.,TGTGCAAGTCGCTCGGGGGGGAAAGAGACCCAGTACTTC,CASRSGGKETQYF
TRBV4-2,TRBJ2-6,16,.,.,TGTGCCAGCAGCCAAGACAGGCCCTCTGGGGCCAACGTCCTGACTTTC,CASSQDRPSGANVLTF
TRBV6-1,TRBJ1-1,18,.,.,TGTGCCAGCAGTGAAACACAGGGAGAAGTGAGGGGGAACACTGAAGCTTTCTTT,CASSETQGEVRGNTEAFF
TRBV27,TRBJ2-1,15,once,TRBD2,TGTGCCAGCAGTTATGAGGGCGGGGGTGGTGGTGAGCAGTTCTTC,CASSYEGGGGGEQFF
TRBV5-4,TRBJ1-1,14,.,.,TGTGCCAGCAGCAACCAGATGCGGCAAGTTGAAGCTTTCTTT,CASSNQMRQVEAFF
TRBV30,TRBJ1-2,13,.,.,TGTGCCTGGAGTATCTTTCCTCACTATGGCTACACCTTC,CAWSIFPHYGYTF
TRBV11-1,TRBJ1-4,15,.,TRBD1,TGTGCCAGCAGCTCGCGAACAGGGGGCGCGGAAAAACTGTTTTTT,CASSSRTGGAEKLFF
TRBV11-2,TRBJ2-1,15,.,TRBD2,TGTGCCAGCAGCCGGCCTGCGGGGGGGCCCGATGAGCAGTTCTTC,CASSRPAGGPDEQFF
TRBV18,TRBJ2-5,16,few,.,TGTGCCAGCTCACCACCCCTAGGGAGACAACAAGAGACCCAGTACTTC,CASSPPLGRQQETQYF
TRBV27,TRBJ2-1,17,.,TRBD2,TGTGCCAGCAGTTTAGGACTAGCGGGAGTGGTTAGCAATGAGCAGTTCTTC,CASSLGLAGVVSNEQFF
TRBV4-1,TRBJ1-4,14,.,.,TGCGCCAGCAGCCCGCGGGCCCTTAATGAAAAACTGTTTTTT,CASSPRALNEKLFF
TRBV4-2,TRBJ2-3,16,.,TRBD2,TGTGCCAGCAGCCAGGAACTAGCGGGGGGCACAGATACGCAGTATTTT,CASSQELAGGTDTQYF
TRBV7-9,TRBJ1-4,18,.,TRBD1,TGTGCCAGCAGCCGGAGAGGCGAGACAGGGGGCCTTAGTGAAAAACTGTTTTTT,CASSRRGETGGLSEKLFF
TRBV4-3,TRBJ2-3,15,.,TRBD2,TGCGCCAGCAGCCAATCTAGCGGTAGCACAGATACGCAGTATTTT,CASSQSSGSTDTQYF
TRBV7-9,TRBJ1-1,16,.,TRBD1,TGTGCCAGCAGCTTAGGGCACAGGGGGGGAAACACTGAAGCTTTCTTT,CASSLGHRGGNTEAFF
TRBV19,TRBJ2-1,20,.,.,TGTGCCAGTAGTACCGGGGTAGTGGTCAGGTGGGATAGCTCCTACAATGAGCAGTTCTTC,CASSTGVVVRWDSSYNEQFF
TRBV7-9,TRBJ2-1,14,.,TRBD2,TGTGCCAGCAGCGGATTGACTAGCGGCAATGAGCAGTTCTTC,CASSGLTSGNEQFF
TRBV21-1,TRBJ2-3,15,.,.,TGTGCCAGCAGGGCCGAAGTTCCCTGCACAGATACGCAGTATTTT,CASRAEVPCTDTQYF
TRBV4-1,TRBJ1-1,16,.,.,TGCGCCAGCAGCCATCCCTCTGGAGTCATGAACACTGAAGCTTTCTTT,CASSHPSGVMNTEAFF
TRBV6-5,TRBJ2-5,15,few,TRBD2,TGTGCCAGCAGTTACTCGGCTAGCGGGGAAGAGACCCAGTACTTC,CASSYSASGEETQYF
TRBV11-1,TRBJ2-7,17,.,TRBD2,TGTGCCAGCAGCTTCGTACGGCGTGGACTAGCGGGTTACGAGCAGTACTTC,CASSFVRRGLAGYEQYF
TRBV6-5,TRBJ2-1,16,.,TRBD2,TGTGCCAGCAGTTATTCCAGCGGGGGGTCCTACAATGAGCAGTTCTTC,CASSYSSGGSYNEQFF
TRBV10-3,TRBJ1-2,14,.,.,TGTGCCATCAGTGAGACAGGGTTAAACTATGGCTACACCTTC,CAISETGLNYGYTF
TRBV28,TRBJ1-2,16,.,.,TGTGCCACCCTAAAGGGGCTAGGGTCTGGACACTATGGCTACACCTTC,CATLKGLGSGHYGYTF
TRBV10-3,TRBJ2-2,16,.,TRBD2,TGTGCCACCGCAGGTACGCGGGAGAGGAACACCGGGGAGCTGTTTTTT,CATAGTRERNTGELFF
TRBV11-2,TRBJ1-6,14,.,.,TGTGCCAGCAGTTTAGGAGGAAATAATTCACCCCTCCACTTT,CASSLGGNNSPLHF
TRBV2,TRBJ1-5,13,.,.,TGTGCCGGCAGTGAAGGGCGCAATCAGCCCCAGCATTTT,CAGSEGRNQPQHF
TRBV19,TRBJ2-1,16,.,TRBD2,TGTGCCAGTAGTATGAGGGGGACTAGCGGCTACAATGAGCAGTTCTTC,CASSMRGTSGYNEQFF